This T cell receptor beta chain derives from a study of shared clonotypes between healthy human individuals. The overall study: Donors had three CD4 naive, three CD4 memory, two CD8 naive and one CD8 memory plate apiece. Overall study results and limits: A generally larger estimated richness was seen in naive subsets than in memory subsets.

The genomic DNA of each subset was split evenly across several immunoSEQ plates. TCRdb keeps only in-frame clones here, not all; method: immunoSEQ multiplex PCR. The sample consists of roughly 2 million clones, roughly 94% of them appearing once. This clone was observed a single time. Its antigen is not identified. V gave up 5 bases and J gave up 3 bases, with 14 bases separating them. Germline V gene data show CDR1 as MNHNS and CDR2 as SASEGT. The CDR3 is 15 amino acids. The TCR comes from a man between 18 and 35 years old in good health. The sequencing input was naive CD4+ T cells sorted from blood. Subset here: CD45RA+ positively selected. The V and J genes are TRBV6-1 and TRBJ1-5, with D hard to call. As DNA, the CDR3 is TGTGCCAGCAGTAGAAGGTGGCAGCCCAATCAGCCCCAGCATTTT. Translation: CASSRRWQPNQPQHF.